The clone carrying this TCR beta chain was counted a single time. The antigen is undetermined. Germline CDR1 and CDR2: SQVTM and ANQGSEA. This CDR3 spans 16 amino acids. Germline trimming cut 1 base from V and 7 bases from J; bases unmatched to any gene: 10. Constant-region reverse primers amplified full-length variable regions, followed by semi-nested Nested Universal Primer A PCR. MiXCR, run by TCRdb on the 5' RACE reads, gives a single entry per CDR3 protein. The sample contains tens of thousands of distinct CDR3 sequences, 28% of which appear only once. The memory fraction was CD4+CD45RO+CD25- cells. Broader study findings: Tumor memory CD4+ T cell TCR gene usage was found to cluster with blood and lymph node memory CD4+ cells and with lymph node naive CD4+ cells. Tumor-infiltrating Treg TCR alpha and beta sequences overlapped most with tumor naive CD4+ T cells, then blood naive.

This receptor was identified in a female donor with breast cancer. The sample taken for sequencing was tumor-infiltrating memory CD4+ T cells sorted from the breast tumor. As to subset: memory CD4+ T cells, CD4+CD45RO+CD25-. The genes are TRBV29-1 and TRBJ2-1, with TRBD1 identical over 10 bases. DNA of the CDR3: TGCAGCGTTGAAGCCCGGGGACAGGGGATGATGAATGAGCAGTTCTTC. Encoded protein: CSVEARGQGMMNEQFF.